This T cell receptor beta chain appears in the sequencing data of a study of T cells in Graves' hyperthyroidism and ophthalmopathy. On the study more broadly: Peripheral blood sampling occurred at initial diagnosis, before any treatment.

Trimming took off 1 base at V and 6 bases at J, with 16 bases between the two ends. Germline V gene lookup returns CDR1 MNHEY and CDR2 SMNVEV (reference sequence). This CDR3 has 16 residues. Amplification of TCR beta CDR3 regions was performed using RNA transcripts as template. The primer set for the first-round RT-PCR of the TCR CDR3 was HTBI. MiXCR, run by TCRdb on the multiplex PCR reads, gives a single entry per CDR3 protein. The data contain approximately 220,000 distinct CDR3 sequences, around 20% of them seen just once; the ten biggest clones take up around 43%. For Graves' hyperthyroidism to be stable, ophthalmopathy could not progress within 18 months. Extraction of PBMCs used 8.5 to 10 ml of fresh peripheral blood.

The TCR sequence derives from a man aged 35 to 55 with Graves' hyperthyroidism. The V gene is TRBV27, the J gene TRBJ1-5; D remains unclear. The sample taken for sequencing was blood. CDR3 sequence: CASSLFGSSPFQPQHF. CDR3 nucleotides: TGTGCCAGCAGTTTATTTGGGAGTTCCCCCTTTCAGCCCCAGCATTTT.